This entry describes one TCR beta chain. The antigen remains unidentified. The source of the sample is a study of shared clonotypes between healthy human individuals. Overall study results and limits: Among donors, the sharing of clonotypes was expected to be influenced by sequencing depth. Larger estimated richness was generally seen in naive subsets than in memory subsets.

Authors' methods: There were no quality scores in the junction-only immunoSEQ sequences, so filtering differed. Sequencing used immunoSEQ multiplex PCR; TCRdb keeps in-frame clones, though not all of them. The DNA was the basis for D and trimming; V, J and clone size are from that table. The sample carries roughly 410,000 clones, about 96% recorded once. Germline CDR1 reads SGDLS; CDR2 reads YYNGEE. The ends lost 4 bases at V and 4 bases at J; junction bases unmatched: 8. This CDR3 is built from 15 residues. The V call is TRBV9, the J call TRBJ2-5; 9 bases align to TRBD1. The clonotype was recovered from a man aged 25 to 40 in good health. The source material was memory CD8+ T cells sorted from blood. The subset: CD45RO+ cells pooled with CCR7-negative TemRA cells. This CDR3 is CASSLRTGAAETQYF. The CDR3, as DNA: TGTGCCAGCAGCCTACGGACAGGGGCCGCAGAGACCCAGTACTTC. Filled out from reference TRBV9 and TRBJ2-5, the complete variable domain reads DSGVTQTPKHLITATGQRVTLRCSPRSGDLSVYWYQQSLDQGLQFLIQYYNGEERAKGNILERFSAQQFPDLHSELNLSSLELGDSALYFCASSLRTGAAETQYFGPGTRLLVL.